The T cell receptor beta chain described here comes from a study of shared clonotypes between healthy human individuals. Broader study findings: Larger estimated richness was generally seen in naive subsets than in memory subsets.

As concerns this clone: Its antigen remains unknown. Other nucleotide sequences from this sample produce the same CDR3.

In the authors' methods: ImmunoSEQ junction-only sequences lacked quality scores, so their filtering differed. The method was immunoSEQ multiplex PCR; TCRdb's version includes in-frame clones alone and lacks a portion of them. That table gives V, J and clone size, and the DNA gave D and trimming. The repertoire consists of some 660,000 clones, with about three quarters occurring once and the leading ten covering around 1.8%. CDR1 is LNHDA, CDR2 SQIVND, per germline (reference sequence). The V and J ends lost 5 bases and 2 bases respectively, with 8 bases between them. The CDR3 has 13 residues. Sequenced sample: memory CD4+ T cells sorted from blood. Sample subset: CD45RA-negative fraction. The rearrangement uses TRBV19 and TRBJ2-3; D gene uncertain. The sequence came from a woman in her 30s in good health. CDR3 residues: CASSPSLTDTQYF. The CDR3 coding sequence is TGTGCCAGTAGTCCCAGCCTCACAGATACGCAGTATTTT.